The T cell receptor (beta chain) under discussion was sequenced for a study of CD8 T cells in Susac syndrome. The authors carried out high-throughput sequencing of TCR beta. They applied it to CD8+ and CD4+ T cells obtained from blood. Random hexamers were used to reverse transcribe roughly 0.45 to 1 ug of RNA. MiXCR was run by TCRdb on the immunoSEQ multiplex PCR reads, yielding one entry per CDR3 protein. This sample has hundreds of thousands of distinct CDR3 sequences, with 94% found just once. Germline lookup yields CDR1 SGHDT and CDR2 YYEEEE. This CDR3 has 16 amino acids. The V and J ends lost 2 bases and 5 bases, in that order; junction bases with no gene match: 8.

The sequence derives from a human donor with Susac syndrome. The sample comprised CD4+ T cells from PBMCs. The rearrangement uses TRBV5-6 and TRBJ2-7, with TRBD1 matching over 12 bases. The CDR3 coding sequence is TGTGCCAGCAGCTTCGGGACAGGGGGCGAAGTCCACGAGCAGTACTTC. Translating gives CASSFGTGGEVHEQYF.